The rows below give T cell receptor beta chains drawn from one sample of a study of control samples from healthy donors and cancer patients. The repertoire was sequenced with immunoSEQ multiplex PCR; TCRdb's copy has only in-frame clones and lacks some. This table holds 150,000 to 200,000 clones. Source material: blood. Source of these receptors: a woman aged 25 to 39 in good health. Each CDR3 is given with its conserved first and last residue. Each record gives: V gene, J gene, D gene, CDR3 protein, CDR3 DNA. D genes are given only for firm matches.

V: TRBV7-9
J: TRBJ1-1
D: -
CDR3: CASSLGQNTEAFF
DNA: TGTGCCAGCAGCTTAGGACAGAACACTGAAGCTTTCTTT

V: TRBV28
J: TRBJ1-2
D: -
CDR3: CASSPPGRIYGYTF
DNA: TGTGCCAGCAGCCCTCCGGGACGGATCTATGGCTACACCTTC

V: TRBV19
J: TRBJ1-2
D: -
CDR3: CASPNSGSQDGYTF
DNA: TGTGCCAGCCCCAATTCGGGCTCTCAGGACGGCTACACCTTC

V: TRBV29-1
J: TRBJ1-2
D: -
CDR3: CSVEEGLNGYGYTF
DNA: TGCAGCGTTGAAGAGGGGTTAAATGGATATGGCTACACCTTC

V: TRBV7-2
J: TRBJ1-5
D: -
CDR3: CASSTRRGIDNQPQHF
DNA: TGTGCCAGCAGCACGAGAAGGGGTATTGACAATCAGCCCCAGCATTTT

V: TRBV6-2/TRBV6-3
J: TRBJ2-1
D: TRBD2
CDR3: CASSGLAGYNEQFF
DNA: TGTGCCAGCAGCGGACTAGCGGGGTACAATGAGCAGTTCTTC

V: TRBV13
J: TRBJ1-1
D: TRBD1
CDR3: CASSFSSRGRAELMNTEAFF
DNA: TGTGCCAGCAGCTTTTCGTCAAGGGGGCGAGCCGAGCTCATGAACACTGAAGCTTTCTTT

V: TRBV2
J: TRBJ1-2
D: -
CDR3: CASKGTLFYGYTF
DNA: TGTGCCAGCAAGGGCACCCTATTCTATGGCTACACCTTC

V: TRBV6-5
J: TRBJ2-3
D: -
CDR3: CASSYSTFTDTQYF
DNA: TGTGCCAGCAGTTACTCTACATTTACAGATACGCAGTATTTT

V: TRBV19
J: TRBJ1-5
D: -
CDR3: CASRSGGSNQPQHF
DNA: TGTGCCAGTAGGTCGGGGGGGAGCAATCAGCCCCAGCATTTT

V: TRBV30
J: TRBJ2-2
D: -
CDR3: CAWSKGDTGELFF
DNA: TGTGCCTGGAGTAAGGGGGACACCGGGGAGCTGTTTTTT

V: TRBV2
J: TRBJ2-6
D: -
CDR3: CASSSQGANVLTF
DNA: TGTGCCAGCAGTTCCCAGGGGGCCAACGTCCTGACTTTC

V: TRBV9
J: TRBJ2-5
D: TRBD1
CDR3: CASSRYRGQETQYF
DNA: TGTGCCAGCAGCCGTTACAGGGGGCAAGAGACCCAGTACTTC

V: TRBV5-1
J: TRBJ1-3
D: -
CDR3: CASSLRGEGHTIYF
DNA: TGCGCCAGCAGCCTAAGGGGGGAAGGGCACACCATATATTTT

V: TRBV5-1
J: TRBJ2-7
D: TRBD1
CDR3: CASSLGQGPSLDEQYF
DNA: TGCGCCAGCAGCTTAGGACAGGGCCCCTCACTCGACGAGCAGTACTTC

V: TRBV2
J: TRBJ1-5
D: -
CDR3: CASSDVQGSGQPQHF
DNA: TGTGCCAGCAGTGATGTCCAGGGCTCCGGTCAGCCCCAGCATTTT

V: TRBV6-5
J: TRBJ1-3
D: -
CDR3: CASSYVVGAGNTIYF
DNA: TGTGCCAGCAGTTACGTAGTTGGGGCTGGAAACACCATATATTTT

V: TRBV6-5
J: TRBJ1-3
D: -
CDR3: CAGQIGNTIYF
DNA: TGTGCCGGCCAGATTGGAAACACCATATATTTT

V: TRBV5-6
J: TRBJ2-7
D: -
CDR3: CASSSGPAPEQYF
DNA: TGTGCCAGCAGCTCGGGGCCTGCCCCCGAGCAGTACTTC

V: TRBV11-2
J: TRBJ2-1
D: -
CDR3: CASSLVGNSEQFF
DNA: TGTGCCAGCAGCTTAGTAGGGAACTCTGAGCAGTTCTTC

V: TRBV28
J: TRBJ1-1
D: -
CDR3: CASSLGGPENTEAFF
DNA: TGTGCCAGCAGTTTGGGGGGGCCGGAGAACACTGAAGCTTTCTTT

V: TRBV28
J: TRBJ2-1
D: TRBD1
CDR3: CASWTGTGLFF
DNA: TGTGCCAGTTGGACCGGGACAGGGCTGTTCTTC

V: TRBV27
J: TRBJ1-1
D: -
CDR3: CASSFGSLYEPFF
DNA: TGTGCCAGCAGTTTCGGCTCTCTCTACGAACCTTTCTTT

V: TRBV7-9
J: TRBJ2-5
D: -
CDR3: CASSLSLQETQYF
DNA: TGTGCCAGCAGCCTTAGCCTCCAAGAGACCCAGTACTTC

V: TRBV5-1
J: TRBJ2-5
D: TRBD1
CDR3: CASKIGQEETQYF
DNA: TGCGCCAGCAAGATAGGACAGGAAGAGACCCAGTACTTC

V: TRBV11-2
J: TRBJ1-5
D: -
CDR3: CASSLERDPDQPQHF
DNA: TGTGCCAGCAGCTTAGAGCGGGACCCGGATCAGCCCCAGCATTTT

V: TRBV23-1
J: TRBJ2-7
D: -
CDR3: CASSQSRVSYEQYF
DNA: TGCGCCAGCAGTCAATCCAGGGTCTCCTACGAGCAGTACTTC

V: TRBV6-1
J: TRBJ1-4
D: TRBD1
CDR3: CASSGSLETGQNEKLFF
DNA: TGTGCCAGCAGTGGGTCTTTAGAGACAGGGCAAAATGAAAAACTGTTTTTT

V: TRBV5-1
J: TRBJ2-5
D: -
CDR3: CASSPSGETQYF
DNA: TGCGCCAGCAGCCCATCGGGGGAGACCCAGTACTTC

V: TRBV10-3
J: TRBJ1-1
D: -
CDR3: CAISNRTNTEAFF
DNA: TGTGCCATCAGTAACAGGACGAACACTGAAGCTTTCTTT

V: TRBV4-1
J: TRBJ1-2
D: -
CDR3: CASSQGFISVSYGYTF
DNA: TGCGCCAGCAGCCAAGGCTTTATCTCGGTTAGCTATGGCTACACCTTC

V: TRBV11-3
J: TRBJ2-2
D: -
CDR3: CASSSGGGNTGELFF
DNA: TGTGCCAGCAGTTCTGGGGGAGGGAACACCGGGGAGCTGTTTTTT

V: TRBV18
J: TRBJ2-2
D: -
CDR3: CASSSTGAGELFF
DNA: TGTGCCAGCTCATCTACAGGAGCCGGGGAGCTGTTTTTT

V: TRBV5-1
J: TRBJ1-1
D: -
CDR3: CASSLGLVGEAFF
DNA: TGCGCCAGCAGCTTAGGACTGGTAGGCGAAGCTTTCTTT

V: TRBV15
J: TRBJ1-1
D: -
CDR3: CATSRGGRPGAEAFF
DNA: TGTGCCACCAGCAGAGGGGGACGGCCTGGGGCTGAAGCTTTCTTT

V: TRBV3-1/TRBV3-2
J: TRBJ2-3
D: TRBD2
CDR3: CASSLQTSGDTDTQYF
DNA: TGTGCCAGCAGCCTCCAGACTAGCGGTGACACAGATACGCAGTATTTT

V: TRBV27
J: TRBJ2-7
D: -
CDR3: CASSRPYEQYF
DNA: TGTGCCAGCAGCCGCCCCTACGAGCAGTACTTC